This T cell receptor (beta chain) came from a study of technical replicates of blood from a few donors. The length of the CDR3 is 15 residues. V was pared by 4 bases and J by 3 bases, with 16 bases between. In germline, CDR1 is SGHTS, CDR2 YDEGEE. Profiling relied on immunoSEQ multiplex PCR, and the TCRdb table lists in-frame clones only, not all of them. The sample contains roughly 71,000 clones, around 90% of which appear only once. This clone was seen more than once but under ten times. The source material was T cells isolated from PBMCs. The receptor was isolated from a human donor in good health. This rearrangement joins TRBV5-8 to TRBJ1-1; the D gene is possibly TRBD1 (6 bases). The DNA of the CDR3 is TGTGCCAGCAGCACCTGGCGGGGGCGGGACACTGAAGCTTTCTTT. It codes for CASSTWRGRDTEAFF.